What follows describes a single TCR beta chain. Its antigen remains unknown. Every molecule of TCR cDNA had its own unique molecular identifier. TCRdb used MiXCR to reprocess the 5' RACE reads, holding one entry per CDR3 protein. In the table there are 95,000 to 130,000 distinct CDR3 sequences, less than 15% of which are singletons. Indicated time point: blood at routine non-recurrence follow-up after resection. Unsorted whole RNA samples from tumor, nontumor lung or frozen PBMC were sequenced. The data were obtained in a study of spatial heterogeneity in lung cancer. The wider study: Available follow-up PBMC samples, collected a median of around 23 months post-resection, were sequenced. Fewer alpha-chain than beta-chain sequences were consistently detected. Findings and caveats of the study: Resection blood, more than follow-up blood, showed ubiquitous expanded tumor TCRs.

This sequence was found in a male donor with early-stage non-small cell lung cancer. The starting material was PBMCs, obtained at follow-up.

For the CDR3, the DNA is TGTGCCATCAGGGGGCAAAGTAACACCATATATTTT. Translating gives CAIRGQSNTIYF. The rearrangement links TRBV10-3 to TRBJ1-3, with a weak D call TRBD1 (5 bases). The CDR3 sequence is 12 residues long. V was pared by 6 bases and J by 7 bases, with 10 bases between. Germline-derived CDR1 and CDR2 are ENHRY and SYGVKD.